These T cell receptor beta chains were read from a single sample in a study of T cells in Graves' hyperthyroidism and ophthalmopathy. TCRdb used MiXCR to reprocess the multiplex PCR reads, holding one entry per CDR3 protein. Among around 180,000 distinct CDR3 sequences listed, 15% to 20% were seen once. Sequences were obtained from blood. These receptors all stem from a woman aged 45-60 years with Graves' hyperthyroidism. Each CDR3 is given with its conserved first and last residue. Each record gives: clone size, V gene, J gene, D gene, CDR3 DNA, CDR3 protein. D genes are given only for firm matches. Only part of the rows carry a size: once, few, many, or a class if the clone is expanded.

many	TRBV7-6	TRBJ2-3	.	TGTGCCAGCAGCTTAGTCAGTAGGGGGGCAAGAGATACGCAGTATTTT	CASSLVSRGARDTQYF
.	TRBV6-5	TRBJ2-5	.	TGTGCCAGCAGTTATACTTCGGGACGCCAAGAGACCCAGTACTTC	CASSYTSGRQETQYF
.	TRBV4-2	TRBJ2-6	TRBD2	TGTGCCAGCAGCCAACGGGGGGTCTCTGGGGCCAACGTCCTGACTTTC	CASSQRGVSGANVLTF
many	TRBV27	TRBJ2-1	TRBD2	TGTGCCAGTGGGACTAGCGGGGCGAATGAGCAGTTCTTC	CASGTSGANEQFF
.	TRBV12-3/TRBV12-4	TRBJ1-6	.	TGTGCCAGCAGCTACAGGGATTCACCCCTCCACTTT	CASSYRDSPLHF
.	TRBV5-1	TRBJ1-1	.	TGCGCCAGCAGCTCGACTCCGGCGAACACTGAAGCTTTCTTT	CASSSTPANTEAFF
.	TRBV19	TRBJ1-1	TRBD1	TGTGCCAGTAGCTCTGGTCTTGTTCAGGGGGCACTGACTGAAGCTTTCTTT	CASSSGLVQGALTEAFF
many	TRBV20-1	TRBJ2-7	TRBD1	TGCAGTGCTAGTCGGACAGGGAGCTCCTACGAGCAGTACTTC	CSASRTGSSYEQYF
many	TRBV5-1	TRBJ1-5	.	TGCGCCAGCAGCTTGGGGCCCTCCAACAGGGTTCAGCCCCAGCATTTT	CASSLGPSNRVQPQHF
many	TRBV6-2/TRBV6-3	TRBJ1-6	.	TGTGCCAGCAGTTACGTGTCAGGGTTTAATTCACCCCTCCACTTT	CASSYVSGFNSPLHF
many	TRBV27	TRBJ2-7	TRBD1	TGTGCCACCCGACAGGGGGTAAGAGGCTACGAGCAGTACTTC	CATRQGVRGYEQYF
.	TRBV20-1	TRBJ1-5	.	TGCAGTGCTCCCGGGGGGGGCAATCAGCCCCAGCATTTT	CSAPGGGNQPQHF
many	TRBV19	TRBJ2-3	.	TGTGCCACCAGCGGACAAGGTGAAGATACGCAGTATTTT	CATSGQGEDTQYF
.	TRBV2	TRBJ1-3	TRBD1	TGTGCCTACAGGGGTTCTGGAAACACCATATATTTT	CAYRGSGNTIYF
.	TRBV12-3/TRBV12-4	TRBJ1-1	TRBD1	TGTGCCAGCAGTTTACCGGACAGGGCCGACGGAGCTTTCTTT	CASSLPDRADGAFF
.	TRBV29-1	TRBJ2-5	.	TGCAGCGTTTATAGGGGCGAGACCCAGTACTTC	CSVYRGETQYF
many	TRBV18	TRBJ1-4	.	TGTGCCAGCTCACCACAAGGTGAAAAACTGTTTTTT	CASSPQGEKLFF
few	TRBV6-2/TRBV6-3	TRBJ2-7	.	TGTGCCAGCCGGCAGGTCGGAGACTACGAGCAGTACTTC	CASRQVGDYEQYF
many	TRBV11-1	TRBJ2-3	.	TGTGCCAGCAGCTTGGTCACAGATACGCAGTATTTT	CASSLVTDTQYF
many	TRBV11-2	TRBJ2-7	.	TGTGCCAGCAGGCCAATGGGTTACGAGCAGTACTTC	CASRPMGYEQYF
few	TRBV6-1	TRBJ2-5	.	TGTGCCAGCAGTCCCGTGAGGAGGCGACAAGAGACCCAGTACTTC	CASSPVRRRQETQYF
few	TRBV4-2	TRBJ2-1	.	TGTGCCAGCAGCCAAGAGTGGGTTACCCGGTACAATGAGCAGTTCTTC	CASSQEWVTRYNEQFF
many	TRBV5-1	TRBJ1-5	.	TGCGCCAGCAGCTTGGTAGGAGGGATCAATCAGCCCCAGCATTTT	CASSLVGGINQPQHF
many	TRBV20-1	TRBJ1-5	.	TGCAGTGCTCGGGGTTATAGCAATCAGCCCCAGCATTTT	CSARGYSNQPQHF
many	TRBV27	TRBJ1-2	.	TGTGCCAGCAGTCCCGACCCAGGGGTTCGCTATGGCTACACCTTC	CASSPDPGVRYGYTF
.	TRBV2	TRBJ2-7	TRBD2	TGTGCCAGCAGTGAGCCCCTAGCGGACTACGAGCAGTACTTC	CASSEPLADYEQYF
.	TRBV18	TRBJ1-3	.	TGTGCCAGCTCACCGTCTAAGAACTCTGGAAACACCATATATTTT	CASSPSKNSGNTIYF
many	TRBV19	TRBJ2-7	TRBD1	TGTGCCAGTAGTACCACTGGGACAGGGGGCGAGCAGTACTTC	CASSTTGTGGEQYF
.	TRBV7-2	TRBJ1-5	.	TGTGCCAGCAGCCAGCAGTACAGGGAAGAGAATCAGCCCCAGCATTTT	CASSQQYREENQPQHF
many	TRBV6-2/TRBV6-3	TRBJ1-6	.	TGTGCCAGCGGCCTGACTGAGAATTCACCCCTCCACTTT	CASGLTENSPLHF
.	TRBV4-1	TRBJ1-2	TRBD1	TGCGCCAGCAGCCACCTGAAGGGCGGGCCCCAGGGGGCTAACTATGGCTACACCTTC	CASSHLKGGPQGANYGYTF
many	TRBV7-9	TRBJ1-4	TRBD1	TGTGCCAGCAGTCCGGACAGGGGCTTTGAAAAACTGTTTTTT	CASSPDRGFEKLFF
.	TRBV28	TRBJ1-5	TRBD1	TGTGCCAGCAGGGCAGGGGGCGGCAATCAGCCCCAGCATTTT	CASRAGGGNQPQHF
many	TRBV11-2	TRBJ2-3	TRBD1	TGTGCCAGCAGCTCCTCGGACAGGGCACTGGCTACGCAGTATTTT	CASSSSDRALATQYF
.	TRBV20-1	TRBJ1-2	.	TGCAGTGCCAGGACGGGCGGCGGAGGCTACACCTTC	CSARTGGGGYTF
many	TRBV2	TRBJ2-7	.	TGTGCCAGCAGGGGGGTCGGACCGCAGAAACCCTACGAGCAGTACTTC	CASRGVGPQKPYEQYF